This T cell receptor beta chain stems from a study of blood T cell repertoires in COVID-19. Overall study context: Some COVID-19 samples were acute and others convalescent; all came from the United States, Italy and Spain. PBMCs, B-cell-depleted T cells, or T cells provided the cDNA or gDNA that made up the material.

In the original processing: Nucleated cell counts were estimated from reference gene primer amplification. The assay was immunoSEQ multiplex PCR, and TCRdb's table has in-frame clones only and misses some. Clone size and the V and J calls come from that table; the DNA yielded D and trimming. The sample carries more than 150,000 clones, under 80% recorded once. The germline V and J ends were trimmed by 6 bases and 2 bases, with 11 bases remaining between them. There are 13 residues in the CDR3. Germline V lookup: CDR1 MDHEN, CDR2 SYDVKM. V and J are TRBV28 and TRBJ2-7; a weak D match, TRBD2 (5 bases). The specimen sequenced was peripheral blood. The source of this sequence is a man over 45 who had recovered from COVID-19. CDR3 bases: TGTGCCAGCAGCCGGACTGAGCCCTACGAGCAGTACTTC. Protein sequence: CASSRTEPYEQYF.